Shown below are 21 T cell receptor beta chains from a single sample sequenced in a study of early stage breast cancer tumors. Clones were read by immunoSEQ multiplex PCR, and TCRdb kept only the in-frame ones, dropping some. The repertoire holds about 72,000 clones, with more than 60% as singletons. Sequencing used blood. Receptors were obtained from a person between 60 and 69 years old with breast cancer.

In regard to this clone: At one boundary the junction diverges from the germline segment, which might be a read error. This rearrangement joins TRBV28 to TRBJ1-1; 7 nucleotides align to TRBD1. The germline gives CDR1 MDHEN, CDR2 SYDVKM. The CDR3 loop spans 12 amino acids. The chain's CDR3 is CASSISGQITLF. CDR3 sequence (DNA): TGTGCCAGCAGTATCTCGGGACAGATTACCCTTTTT.

The V call is TRBV5-1, the J call TRBJ1-3, with D unresolved. The CDR3 covers 14 residues. V gave up 4 bases and J gave up 1 base, with 9 bases separating them. CDR1 SGHRS and CDR2 YFSETQ come from the germline V gene. The CDR3 DNA sequence: TGCGCCAGCAGCCCGACGGCTTCTGGAAACACCATATATTTT. Its translation is CASSPTASGNTIYF.

V usage is TRBV7-9 and J usage is TRBJ2-7; tentative D call: TRBD2 (6 bases). The V and J ends lost 4 bases and 4 bases respectively, with 14 bases between them. This CDR3 spans 14 amino acids. Germline V lookup: CDR1 SEHNR, CDR2 FQNEAQ (reference sequence). The CDR3 spells CASSSRWGTYEQYF. CDR3 in DNA: TGTGCCAGCAGCTCTCGTTGGGGGACTTACGAGCAGTACTTC.

A single count supports this clone. The gene calls are TRBV6-5 and TRBJ2-3; D is unresolved. CDR3 length: 15 amino acids. The V gene lost 2 bases and the J gene lost 3 bases, with 12 bases spanning the gap. Looked up from germline, CDR1 is MNHEY and CDR2 is SVGAGI. The CDR3 reads CASSYGSLGTDTQYF. Here the CDR3 DNA reads TGTGCCAGCAGTTACGGATCCCTGGGGACAGATACGCAGTATTTT.

This clone is a singleton in its sample. The chain is built from TRBV6-5 and TRBJ2-3; the D is unclear. Germline V gene sequence: CDR1 MNHEY, CDR2 SVGAGI. Trimming removed 6 bases at V and 0 bases at J, with 7 bases between. The CDR3 is 13 residues long. CDR3 protein: CASRTDSTDTQYF. In DNA form, the CDR3 reads TGTGCCAGCAGGACGGACAGCACAGATACGCAGTATTTT.

The chain joins TRBV2 to TRBJ2-7; 9 positions match TRBD1. CDR3 length: 15 residues. Germline V gene sequence: CDR1 SNHLY, CDR2 FYNNEI. V was pared by 7 bases and J by 0 bases, with 7 bases of the junction left unmatched. Here the CDR3 reads CASTLGTGSSYEQYF. For the CDR3, the DNA is TGTGCCAGCACTTTGGGGACAGGGAGCTCCTACGAGCAGTACTTC.

The V and J genes are TRBV19 and TRBJ2-7, with D perhaps TRBD2 (5 bases). In germline, CDR1 is LNHDA, CDR2 SQIVND (reference sequence). This CDR3 region has 15 residues. V was shortened by 3 bases and J by 0 bases, with 12 bases between the two germline ends. In DNA form, the CDR3 reads TGTGCCAGTAGTATTAACGGGATTAGCTCCTACGAGCAGTACTTC. It yields the protein CASSINGISSYEQYF.

The chain carries TRBV7-2 and TRBJ2-2, with 9 bases lining up with TRBD2. CDR1 SGHTA and CDR2 FQGNSA come from the germline V gene. The length of the CDR3 is 18 residues. V lost 4 bases to trimming and J lost 10 bases; unmatched junction nucleotides: 19. CDR3 protein: CASSSPLVGPSGRQELFF. CDR3 nucleotide sequence: TGTGCCAGCAGCTCCCCATTAGTCGGACCAAGCGGGAGGCAGGAGCTGTTTTTT.

In this sample, this clone turned up once. This chain connects TRBV6-5 to TRBJ2-3, with D unresolved. CDR3 size: 16 residues. Trimming pared 2 bases from V and 8 bases from J, leaving 20 bases between. Germline V gene lookup returns CDR1 MNHEY and CDR2 SVGAGI. DNA for the CDR3: TGTGCCAGCAGTTACGAACGAGTCCATATCTCCGGTACGCAGTATTTT. Amino acid sequence: CASSYERVHISGTQYF.

The chain is built from TRBV5-6 and TRBJ2-7; the match to TRBD2 covers 10 bases. This CDR3 is built from 19 residues. Trimming removed 4 bases from V and 1 base from J; junction bases left unmatched: 17. CDR1 and CDR2 from the germline V gene are SGHDT and YYEEEE. The CDR3 DNA sequence: TGTGCCAGCAGCGGGGCCGTGCTAGCGGGAGCCGTCGGGTCCTACGAGCAGTACTTC. Translation gives CASSGAVLAGAVGSYEQYF.

The CDR3 DNA reads as TGTGCCAGCAGCTTGCGGGGTTCTTACGAGCAGTACTTC. This translates into CASSLRGSYEQYF. V and J are TRBV5-6 and TRBJ2-7; possible D gene TRBD2, 5 bases. V lost 1 base and J 4 bases, leaving 9 bases between the germline ends. Germline V gene sequence: CDR1 SGHDT, CDR2 YYEEEE. The CDR3 is 13 residues long.

The V and J genes are TRBV6-5 and TRBJ1-4, with D unclear. Per germline, CDR1 MNHEY and CDR2 SVGAGI. V was cut by 0 bases and J by 2 bases, with 7 bases left in between. The CDR3 totals 15 residues. The CDR3: CASSYSRGTNEKLFF. The CDR3 bases are TGTGCCAGCAGTTACTCCCGGGGTACTAATGAAAAACTGTTTTTT.

The chain carries TRBV28 and TRBJ2-7, with 7 bases identical to TRBD1. V lost 6 bases, J lost 3 bases, and 5 bases stayed unmatched. The CDR3 is 13 residues long. Germline V gene data show CDR1 as MDHEN and CDR2 as SYDVKM. The CDR3 nucleotides are TGTGCCAGCAGGACAGGGTATTTCTACGAGCAGTACTTC. It translates to CASRTGYFYEQYF.

The rearrangement joins TRBV11-3 to TRBJ2-1, with 7 bases matching TRBD2. J was trimmed by 0 bases and V by 3 bases; bases with no gene match: 5. The CDR3 has 16 amino acids. Germline CDR1 reads SGHNT; CDR2 reads YENEEA. The CDR3 sequence: CASSFGGGDSYNEQFF. CDR3 in DNA: TGTGCCAGCAGCTTTGGCGGGGGAGACTCCTACAATGAGCAGTTCTTC. The variable domain in full, with the rest retrieved from reference TRBV11-3 and TRBJ2-1, is EAGVVQSPRYKIIEKKQPVAFWCNPISGHNTLYWYLQNLGQGPELLIRYENEEAVDDSQLPKDRFSAERLKGVDSTLKIQPAELGDSAVYLCASSFGGGDSYNEQFFGPGTRLTVL.

The J gene is TRBJ2-1, the V gene TRBV11-3; 9 nucleotides line up with TRBD1. V lost 4 bases and J lost 6; bases outside the gene matches: 13. This CDR3 contains 17 residues. CDR1 SGHNT and CDR2 YENEEA come from the germline V gene. CDR3 nucleotides: TGTGCCAGCAGCTCCCTTTTTCGACAGGGGGGGTTCAATGAGCAGTTCTTC. Amino acids: CASSSLFRQGGFNEQFF.

This chain uses TRBV5-6 with TRBJ1-1, with D possibly TRBD1 on 6 matching bases. Trimming took 4 bases from V and 8 from J, leaving 21 bases between them. The CDR3 loop spans 15 amino acids. Germline V lookup: CDR1 SGHDT, CDR2 YYEEEE. CDR3 nucleotides: TGTGCCAGCAGCGTTTTAAAGGGGGGCCAGGAGGAAGCTTTCTTT. Protein product: CASSVLKGGQEEAFF. Full variable domain (rest looked up from reference TRBV5-6 and TRBJ1-1): DAGVTQSPTHLIKTRGQQVTLRCSPKSGHDTVSWYQQALGQGPQFIFQYYEEEERQRGNFPDRFSGHQFPNYSSELNVNALLLGDSALYLCASSVLKGGQEEAFFGQGTRLTVV.

V usage is TRBV7-3 and J usage is TRBJ1-1, with no clear D. Trimming took off 0 bases at V and 6 bases at J, with 8 bases between the two ends. The CDR3 has 13 residues. Germline assignment: CDR1 SGHTA and CDR2 FQGTGA. The chain's CDR3 is CASSLTPTAEAFF. In nucleotides, the CDR3 is TGTGCCAGCAGCTTAACCCCGACCGCTGAAGCTTTCTTT.

This chain uses TRBV14 with TRBJ2-7; a possible D gene is TRBD1 (6 bases). Looked up from germline, CDR1 is SGHDN and CDR2 is FVKESK. CDR3 length: 16 residues. V dropped 5 bases and J dropped 3 bases, with 20 bases sitting between them. The CDR3 reads CASSSRSNTGIYEQYF. CDR3 DNA sequence: TGTGCCAGCAGCTCTCGCTCAAATACAGGGATCTACGAGCAGTACTTC.

V gene TRBV27 combines with J gene TRBJ2-3, with 8 bases aligning to TRBD2. CDR1 is MNHEY, CDR2 SMNVEV, per germline (reference sequence). The CDR3 is made up of 16 amino acids. V dropped 4 bases and J dropped 3; count of bases not matched to a gene: 9. This chain's CDR3 is CASSSRAREGTDTQYF. Written as DNA, the CDR3 is TGTGCCAGCAGTTCTAGGGCACGGGAGGGAACAGATACGCAGTATTTT.

The V gene is TRBV10-3, the J gene TRBJ2-1; 15 bases match TRBD2. V dropped 3 bases and J dropped 0; count of bases not matched to a gene: 9. Germline V CDR1 and CDR2: ENHRY, SYGVKD. The CDR3 sequence is 20 residues long. Here the CDR3 reads CAISDPGLAGGPSSYNEQFF. CDR3 in DNA: TGTGCCATCAGTGACCCCGGACTAGCGGGAGGGCCCAGCTCCTACAATGAGCAGTTCTTC.

The chain uses TRBV28 and TRBJ1-2, with TRBD1 matching 11 bases. The CDR3 totals 15 residues. Trimming cost V 6 bases and J 7 bases; bases outside gene matches: 10. The germline V gene encodes CDR1 MDHEN and CDR2 SYDVKM. In nucleotides, the CDR3 is TGTGCCAGCAGCTTGGGTGGACAGGGGGCTTCTGGCTACACCTTC. Residues: CASSLGGQGASGYTF.